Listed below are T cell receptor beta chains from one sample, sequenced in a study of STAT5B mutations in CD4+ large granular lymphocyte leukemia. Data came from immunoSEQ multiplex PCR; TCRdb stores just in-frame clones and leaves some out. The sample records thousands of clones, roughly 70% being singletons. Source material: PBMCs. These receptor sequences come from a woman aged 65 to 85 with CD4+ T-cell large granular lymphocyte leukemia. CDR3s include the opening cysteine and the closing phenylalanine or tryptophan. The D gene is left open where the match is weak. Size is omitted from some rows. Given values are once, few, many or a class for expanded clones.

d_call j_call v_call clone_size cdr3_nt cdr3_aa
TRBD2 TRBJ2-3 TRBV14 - TGTGCCAGCAGCCAACTAGCGGGCGGCGATACGCAGTATTTT CASSQLAGGDTQYF
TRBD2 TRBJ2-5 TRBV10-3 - TGTGCCATCAGTTCTAGCGGAACAGAGACCCAGTACTTC CAISSSGTETQYF
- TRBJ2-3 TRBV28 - TGTGCCAGCAGGGGACAGGGCCACGGACTAGCGACAGATACGCAGTATTTT CASRGQGHGLATDTQYF
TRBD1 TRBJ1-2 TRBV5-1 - TGCGCCAGCAGCACTCCGGGACAGGGGGCGTCCGGCTACACCTTC CASSTPGQGASGYTF
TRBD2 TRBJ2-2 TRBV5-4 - TGTGCCAGCAGCTCTTACACTAGCGGGGTAACCGGGGAGCTGTTTTTT CASSSYTSGVTGELFF
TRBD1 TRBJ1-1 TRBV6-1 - TGTGCCAGTCAGACAGGGAGGGGCACTGAAGCTTTCTTT CASQTGRGTEAFF
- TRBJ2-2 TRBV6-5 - TGTGCCAGCAGTTACTCGATCACAGGGACCGGGGAGCTGTTTTTT CASSYSITGTGELFF
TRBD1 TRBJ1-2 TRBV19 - TGTGCCAGTAGTATAGTAGGACAGGGGTATGGCTACACCTTC CASSIVGQGYGYTF
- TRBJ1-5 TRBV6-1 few TGTGCCAGCACTTGGACAGAAGGTAGCAATCAGCCCCAGCATTTT CASTWTEGSNQPQHF
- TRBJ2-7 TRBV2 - TGTGCCAGCAGTGGCCTAGGGGGGATCTACGAGCAGTACTTC CASSGLGGIYEQYF
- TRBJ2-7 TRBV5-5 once TGTGCCAGCAGCTTGGTCAGCTGGAGCTCCTACGAGCAGTACTTC CASSLVSWSSYEQYF
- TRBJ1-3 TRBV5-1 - TGCGCCAGCAGCTTGGGGGACAACTCTGGAAACACCATATATTTT CASSLGDNSGNTIYF
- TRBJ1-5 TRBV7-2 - TGTGCCAGCAGCTTACGGGTGGGCCCCCAGCATTTT CASSLRVGPQHF
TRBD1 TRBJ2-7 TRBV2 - TGTGCCAGCGTGACAGGGTTAACCTACGAGCAGTACTTC CASVTGLTYEQYF
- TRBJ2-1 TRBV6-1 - TGTGCCAGCAGTTCCGGTCGCAGCAATGAGCAGTTCTTC CASSSGRSNEQFF
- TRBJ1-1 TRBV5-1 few TGCGCCAGCAGCTCCGACTCGAACACTGAAGCTTTCTTT CASSSDSNTEAFF
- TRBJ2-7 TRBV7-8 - TGTGCCAGCAGCTTAGAGGCCCGGTCTTCAGCAGAGCAGTACTTC CASSLEARSSAEQYF
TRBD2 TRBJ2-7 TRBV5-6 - TGTGCCAGCAGCGCCGATCTAGCGGGTGCCTCCTACGAGCAGTACTTC CASSADLAGASYEQYF
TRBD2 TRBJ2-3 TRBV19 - TGTGCCACCACCTTCAATTGGGCTAGCGGGACGGCTAGCACAGATACGCAGTATTTT CATTFNWASGTASTDTQYF
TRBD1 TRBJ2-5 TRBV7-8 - TGTGCCAGCAGCTTAGCCCGGACAGGGAAAGTAGAGACCCAGTACTTC CASSLARTGKVETQYF
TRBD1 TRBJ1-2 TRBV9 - TGTGCCAGCAGCGAGGGACAGGGGACCTATGGCTACACCTTC CASSEGQGTYGYTF
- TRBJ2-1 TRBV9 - TGTGCCAGCAGCGCCCTTAAAAGTGCGACGGTCGGCCCCTACAATGAGCAGTTCTTC CASSALKSATVGPYNEQFF
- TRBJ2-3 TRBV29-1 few TGCAGCGCCGGAGAGGGGGGGCAGTATTTT CSAGEGGQYF
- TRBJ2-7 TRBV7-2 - TGTGCCAGCAGCTTAGAATCGGCCCGGGGCTACGAGCAGTACTTC CASSLESARGYEQYF
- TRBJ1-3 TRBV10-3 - TGTGCCATCAGTGAGTTTCTTCCGGGACACTCCTCTGGAAACACCATATATTTT CAISEFLPGHSSGNTIYF
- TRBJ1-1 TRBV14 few TGTGCCAGCAGCCAGAGACGGTTTTTTGAAGCTTTCTTT CASSQRRFFEAFF
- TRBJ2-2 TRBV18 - TGTGCCAGCTCAGAAAGGCCAACGAACACCGGGGAGCTGTTTTTT CASSERPTNTGELFF